This T cell receptor beta chain appears in the sequencing data of a study of T cell responses to AZD1222 COVID-19 vaccine. General observations from the study: After the peak T cell response, and only then, were repertoires sampled. Rises in breadth and depth of Spike-specific TCRs came after two AZD1222 doses.

With regard to this clone: What it binds is not known.

Sequenced by immunoSEQ multiplex PCR; TCRdb stores in-frame clones only, minus some. Here the sample spans about 130,000 clones, over 75% being singletons. Trimming shortened V by 5 bases and J by 6 bases, and 11 bases separated the two germline ends. The germline CDR1 and CDR2 sequences are SGHAT and FQNNGV. The CDR3 consists of 13 residues. Source: peripheral blood, taken on day 0 of AZD1222 vaccination. The chain is built from TRBV11-2 and TRBJ2-1; D may be TRBD2 (5 bases). This TCR came from an adult in good health. CDR3 bases: TGTGCCAGCAGCACTACGGGGTTCAATGAGCAGTTCTTC. Its translation: CASSTTGFNEQFF.